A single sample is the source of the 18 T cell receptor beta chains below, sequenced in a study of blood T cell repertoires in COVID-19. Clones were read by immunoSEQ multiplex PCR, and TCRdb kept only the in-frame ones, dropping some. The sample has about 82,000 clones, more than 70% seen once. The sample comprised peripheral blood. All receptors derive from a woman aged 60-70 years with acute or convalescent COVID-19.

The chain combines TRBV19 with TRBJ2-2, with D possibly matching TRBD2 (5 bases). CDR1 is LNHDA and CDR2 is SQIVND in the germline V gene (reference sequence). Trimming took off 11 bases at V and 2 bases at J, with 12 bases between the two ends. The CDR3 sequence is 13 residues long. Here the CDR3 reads CAAQRFNTGELFF. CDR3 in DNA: TGTGCCGCTCAGCGGTTTAACACCGGGGAGCTGTTTTTT.

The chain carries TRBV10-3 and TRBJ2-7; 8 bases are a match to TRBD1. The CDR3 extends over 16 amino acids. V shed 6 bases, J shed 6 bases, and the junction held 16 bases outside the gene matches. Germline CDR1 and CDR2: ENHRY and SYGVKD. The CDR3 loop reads CAIRGLFGTGTGEQYF. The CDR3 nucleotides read TGTGCCATCAGGGGGCTTTTCGGGACAGGCACGGGCGAGCAGTACTTC.

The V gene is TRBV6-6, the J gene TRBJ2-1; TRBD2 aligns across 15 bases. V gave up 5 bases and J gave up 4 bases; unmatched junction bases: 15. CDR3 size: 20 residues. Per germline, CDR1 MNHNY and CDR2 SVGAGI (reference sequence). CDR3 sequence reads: CASSRPGLAGGLGRYNEQFF. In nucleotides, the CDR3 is TGTGCCAGCAGTCGGCCGGGACTAGCGGGGGGTCTTGGTAGGTACAATGAGCAGTTCTTC.

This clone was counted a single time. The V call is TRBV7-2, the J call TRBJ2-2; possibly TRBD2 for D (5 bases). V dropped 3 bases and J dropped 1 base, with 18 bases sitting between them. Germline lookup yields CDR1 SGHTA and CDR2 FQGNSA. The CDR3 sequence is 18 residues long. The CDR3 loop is CASSLDSVASVNTGELFF. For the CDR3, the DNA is TGTGCCAGCAGCTTGGACTCGGTGGCCAGTGTGAACACCGGGGAGCTGTTTTTT.

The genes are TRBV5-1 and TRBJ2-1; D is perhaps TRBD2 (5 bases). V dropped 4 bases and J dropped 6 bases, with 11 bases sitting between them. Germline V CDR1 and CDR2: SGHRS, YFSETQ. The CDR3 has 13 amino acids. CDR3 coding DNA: TGCGCCAGCAGCCTCGGGGTCCCCAATGAGCAGTTCTTC. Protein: CASSLGVPNEQFF.

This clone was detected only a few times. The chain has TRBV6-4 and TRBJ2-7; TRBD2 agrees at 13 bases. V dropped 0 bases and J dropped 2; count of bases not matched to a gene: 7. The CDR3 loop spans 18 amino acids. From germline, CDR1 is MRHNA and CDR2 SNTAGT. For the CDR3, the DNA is TGTGCCAGCAGTGACTCCGGACTAGCGGGGGCCTTTACCTACGAGCAGTACTTC. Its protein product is CASSDSGLAGAFTYEQYF.

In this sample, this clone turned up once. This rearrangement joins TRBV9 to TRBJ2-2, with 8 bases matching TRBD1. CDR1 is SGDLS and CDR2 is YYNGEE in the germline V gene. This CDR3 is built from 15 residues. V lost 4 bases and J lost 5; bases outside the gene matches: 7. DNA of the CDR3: TGTGCCAGCAGCACCCACAGGGGGGAGACCGGGGAGCTGTTTTTT. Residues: CASSTHRGETGELFF.

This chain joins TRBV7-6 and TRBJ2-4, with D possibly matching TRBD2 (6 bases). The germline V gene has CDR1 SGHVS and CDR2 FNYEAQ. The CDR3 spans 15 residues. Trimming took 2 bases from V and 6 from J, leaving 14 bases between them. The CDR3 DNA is TGTGCCAGCAGCTTATTCGACAGCGGGTTAAACATTCAGTACTTC. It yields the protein CASSLFDSGLNIQYF.

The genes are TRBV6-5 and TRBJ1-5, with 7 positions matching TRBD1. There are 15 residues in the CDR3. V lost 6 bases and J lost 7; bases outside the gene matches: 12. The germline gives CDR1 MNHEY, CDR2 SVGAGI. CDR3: CASREGPGGGQPQHF. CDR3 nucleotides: TGTGCCAGCAGAGAGGGGCCAGGGGGTGGCCAGCCCCAGCATTTT.

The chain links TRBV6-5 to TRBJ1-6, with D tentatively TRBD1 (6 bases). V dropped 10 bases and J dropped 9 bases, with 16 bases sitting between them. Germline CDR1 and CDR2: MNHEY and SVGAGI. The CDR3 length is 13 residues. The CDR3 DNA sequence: TGTGCCACTAGACAGGCGCGAGGTTCACCCCTCCACTTT. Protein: CATRQARGSPLHF.

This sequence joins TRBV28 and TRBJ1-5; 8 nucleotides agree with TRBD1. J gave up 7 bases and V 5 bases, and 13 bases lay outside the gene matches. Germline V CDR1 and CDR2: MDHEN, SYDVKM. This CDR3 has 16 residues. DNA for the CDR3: TGTGCCAGCAGTCCCCTCCAGGGGGCTGGGAAACAGCCCCAGCATTTT. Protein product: CASSPLQGAGKQPQHF.

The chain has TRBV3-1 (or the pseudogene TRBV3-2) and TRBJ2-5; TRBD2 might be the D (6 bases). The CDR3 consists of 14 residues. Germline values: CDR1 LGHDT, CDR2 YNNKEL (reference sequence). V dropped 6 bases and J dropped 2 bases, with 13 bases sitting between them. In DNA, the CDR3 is TGTGCCAGCAGGCGAATAGCGGAACAAGAGACCCAGTACTTC. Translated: CASRRIAEQETQYF.

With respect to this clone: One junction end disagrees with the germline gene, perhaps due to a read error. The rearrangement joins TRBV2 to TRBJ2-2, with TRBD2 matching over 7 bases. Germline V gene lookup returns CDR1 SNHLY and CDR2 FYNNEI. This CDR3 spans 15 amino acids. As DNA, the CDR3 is TGTGCCAGCAGGGAAGTAGCGGGGAACACCGGGGAGCTGTTTTTT. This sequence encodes CASREVAGNTGELFF.

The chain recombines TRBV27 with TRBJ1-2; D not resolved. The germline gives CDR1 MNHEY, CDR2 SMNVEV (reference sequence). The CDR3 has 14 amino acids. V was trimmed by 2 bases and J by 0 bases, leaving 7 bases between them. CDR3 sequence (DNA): TGTGCCAGCAGTTTAACAAGCGCTAACTATGGCTACACCTTC. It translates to CASSLTSANYGYTF.

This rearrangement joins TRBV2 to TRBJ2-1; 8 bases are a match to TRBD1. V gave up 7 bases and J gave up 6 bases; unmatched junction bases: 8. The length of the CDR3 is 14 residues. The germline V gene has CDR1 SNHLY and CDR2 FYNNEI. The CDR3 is CASKELTGGNEQFF. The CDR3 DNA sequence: TGTGCCAGCAAAGAGCTCACAGGGGGCAATGAGCAGTTCTTC.

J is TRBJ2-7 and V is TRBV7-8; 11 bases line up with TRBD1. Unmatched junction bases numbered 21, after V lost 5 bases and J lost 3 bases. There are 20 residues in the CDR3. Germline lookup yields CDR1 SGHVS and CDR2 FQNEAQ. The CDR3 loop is CASSRRRRTGGPSPLYEQYF. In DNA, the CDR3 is TGTGCCAGCAGCCGCAGGAGGAGGACAGGGGGCCCTTCCCCCCTCTACGAGCAGTACTTC. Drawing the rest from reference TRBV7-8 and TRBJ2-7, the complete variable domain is GAGVSQSPRYKVAKRGQDVALRCDPISGHVSLFWYQQALGQGPEFLTYFQNEAQLDKSGLPSDRFFAERPEGSVSTLKIQRTQQEDSAVYLCASSRRRRTGGPSPLYEQYFGPGTRLTVT.

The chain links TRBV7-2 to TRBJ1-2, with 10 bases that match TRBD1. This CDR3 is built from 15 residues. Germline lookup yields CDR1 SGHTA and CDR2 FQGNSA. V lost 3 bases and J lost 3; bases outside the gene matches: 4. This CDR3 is CASSFRQGADYGYTF. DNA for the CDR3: TGTGCCAGCAGCTTTAGACAGGGGGCAGACTATGGCTACACCTTC.

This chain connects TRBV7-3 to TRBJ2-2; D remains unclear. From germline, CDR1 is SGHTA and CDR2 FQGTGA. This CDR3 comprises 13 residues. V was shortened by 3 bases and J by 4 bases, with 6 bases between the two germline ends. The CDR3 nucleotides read TGTGCCAGCAGCTTTCTCGGCACCGGGGAGCTGTTTTTT. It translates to CASSFLGTGELFF. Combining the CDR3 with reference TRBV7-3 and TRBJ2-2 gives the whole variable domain GAGVSQTPSNKVTEKGKYVELRCDPISGHTALYWYRQSLGQGPEFLIYFQGTGAADDSGLPNDRFFAVRPEGSVSTLKIQRTERGDSAVYLCASSFLGTGELFFGEGSRLTVL.